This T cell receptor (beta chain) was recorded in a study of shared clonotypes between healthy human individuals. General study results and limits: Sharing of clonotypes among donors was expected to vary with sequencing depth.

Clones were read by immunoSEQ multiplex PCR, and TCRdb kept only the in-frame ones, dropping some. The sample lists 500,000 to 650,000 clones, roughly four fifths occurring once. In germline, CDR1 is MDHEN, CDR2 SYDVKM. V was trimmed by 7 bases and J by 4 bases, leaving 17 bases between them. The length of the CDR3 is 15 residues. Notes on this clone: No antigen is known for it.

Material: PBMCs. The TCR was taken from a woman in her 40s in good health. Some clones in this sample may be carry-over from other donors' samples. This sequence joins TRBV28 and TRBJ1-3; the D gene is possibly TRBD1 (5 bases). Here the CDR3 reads CASTRGDGIGNTIYF. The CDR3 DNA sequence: TGTGCCAGCACCCGGGGCGACGGAATCGGAAACACCATATATTTT.